The clone carrying this T cell receptor (beta chain) was recorded once. The antigen is unknown. The data belong to a study of OX40 agonist ivuxolimab in advanced cancers. Findings of the study overall: At doses 0.1 to 3.0 mg/kg, CD4+ and CD8+ clones expanded.

The repertoire was sequenced with immunoSEQ multiplex PCR; TCRdb's copy has only in-frame clones and lacks some. The table lists some 63,000 clones, roughly 93% of them singletons. Enrollment shut out patients with autoimmune disease history or systemic immunosuppression. The ends lost 4 bases at V and 4 bases at J; junction bases unmatched: 7. The CDR3 covers 15 residues. Germline assignment: CDR1 LNHDA and CDR2 SQIVND (reference sequence). Source: CD4+ or CD8+ T cells sorted from blood, taken in a trial of the OX40 agonist ivuxolimab. This clonotype was sampled from an adult with an advanced solid tumor such as melanoma, head and neck, liver or kidney cancer. The chain uses TRBV19 and TRBJ2-5, with 9 bases matching TRBD1. DNA of the CDR3: TGTGCCAGTAGTAGTCCGGGACAGGGAATAGAGACCCAGTACTTC. It translates to CASSSPGQGIETQYF.